The clone carrying this T cell receptor (beta chain) was observed a handful of times. Its specificity is unknown. This sample is drawn from a study of liver allograft versus peripheral blood T cells. For the study at large: Recipients' peripheral blood supplied the T cell receptor repertoires against which those in transplanted livers were compared. Study-level findings and limits: Intragraft T cell receptor repertoires of liver allografts were reportedly distinct from those in peripheral blood.

TCRdb reprocessed the reads with MiXCR, giving one entry per CDR3 protein. The top ten hold roughly 26% of the sample, which has 8,000 to 9,500 distinct CDR3 sequences, 19% seen once. CDR3 length equals 12 residues. Per the germline V gene, CDR1 is MNHEY and CDR2 is SVGEGT. Trimming cost V 6 bases and J 4 bases, with 9 bases left between them. This receptor was taken from a human patient who had a liver transplant. T cells may partly derive from the graft donor. The chain is built from TRBV6-2 or TRBV6-3 and TRBJ1-1; possible D gene TRBD1, 6 bases. CDR3 sequence: CASSWDITEAFF. In DNA, the CDR3 is TGTGCCAGCAGCTGGGACATCACTGAAGCTTTCTTT.